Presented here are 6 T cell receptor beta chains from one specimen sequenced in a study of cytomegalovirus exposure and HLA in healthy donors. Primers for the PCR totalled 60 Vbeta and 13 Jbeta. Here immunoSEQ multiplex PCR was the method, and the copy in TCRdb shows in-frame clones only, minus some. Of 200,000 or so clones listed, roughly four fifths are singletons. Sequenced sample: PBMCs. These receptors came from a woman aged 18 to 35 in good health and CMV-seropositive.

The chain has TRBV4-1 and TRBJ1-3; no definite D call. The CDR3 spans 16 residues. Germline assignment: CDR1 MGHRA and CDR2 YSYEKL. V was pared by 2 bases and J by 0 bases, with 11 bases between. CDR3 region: CASSQPSGPSGNTIYF. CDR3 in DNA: TGCGCCAGCAGCCAACCATCAGGCCCCTCTGGAAACACCATATATTTT.

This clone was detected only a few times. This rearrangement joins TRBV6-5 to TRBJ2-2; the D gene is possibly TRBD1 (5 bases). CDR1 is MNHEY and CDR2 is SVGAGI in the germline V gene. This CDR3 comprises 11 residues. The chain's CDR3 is CERGVTGELFF. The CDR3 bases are TGTGAAAGGGGCGTCACCGGGGAGCTGTTTTTT.

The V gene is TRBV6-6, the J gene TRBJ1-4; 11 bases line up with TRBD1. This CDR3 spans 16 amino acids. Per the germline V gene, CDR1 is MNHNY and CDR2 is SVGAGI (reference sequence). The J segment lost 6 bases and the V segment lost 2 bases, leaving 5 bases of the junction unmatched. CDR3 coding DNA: TGTGCCAGCAGTTACGGGCGGGACAGGGGGTATGAAAAACTGTTTTTT. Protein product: CASSYGRDRGYEKLFF.

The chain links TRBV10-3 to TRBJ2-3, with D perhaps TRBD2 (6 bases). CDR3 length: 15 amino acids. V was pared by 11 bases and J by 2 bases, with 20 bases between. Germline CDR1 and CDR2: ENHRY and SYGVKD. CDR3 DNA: TGTGCCGCTCGATGGGGCGGGGCTAACACAGATACGCAGTATTTT. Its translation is CAARWGGANTDTQYF.

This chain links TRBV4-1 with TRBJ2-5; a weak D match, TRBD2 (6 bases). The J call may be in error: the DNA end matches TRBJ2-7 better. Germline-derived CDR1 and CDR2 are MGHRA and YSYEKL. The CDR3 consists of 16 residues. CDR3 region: CASSQAIIRGTYEQYF. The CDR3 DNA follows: TGCGCCAGCAGCCAAGCGATAATCCGGGGGACCTACGAGCAGTACTTC.

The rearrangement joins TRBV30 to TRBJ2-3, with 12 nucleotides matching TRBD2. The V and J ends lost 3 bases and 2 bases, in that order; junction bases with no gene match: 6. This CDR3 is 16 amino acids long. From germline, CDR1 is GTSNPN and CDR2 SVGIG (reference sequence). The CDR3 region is CAWRLGLAGNTDTQYF. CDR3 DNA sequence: TGTGCCTGGAGGCTAGGACTAGCGGGGAACACAGATACGCAGTATTTT.